This record concerns one T cell receptor beta chain sequence. The V end lost 5 bases, the J end lost 1 base, and 8 bases lay between the germline ends. This CDR3 has 13 amino acids. Germline V gene data show CDR1 as SGHNT and CDR2 as YENEEA. The data stem from a study of blood T cell repertoires in COVID-19. Study background: COVID-19 samples collected from the United States, Italy and Spain covered acute and convalescent phases. Sources were T cells, B-cell-depleted T cells, or PBMCs; the material itself was cDNA or gDNA.

Per the original data handling: Scientists estimated how many nucleated cells there were by amplifying reference gene primers. Libraries were prepared by immunoSEQ multiplex PCR; TCRdb keeps only in-frame clonotypes and omits some of them. The DNA gave D and trimming, while V, J and clone size come from that table. The sample includes about 53,000 clones, 70% to 90% of them seen just once. The source material was peripheral blood. The chain employs TRBV11-3 and TRBJ2-5, with D maybe TRBD1 (5 bases). This sequence originates from a man older than 75 with acute or convalescent COVID-19. The CDR3 region is CASSRQSQETQYF. The CDR3 DNA follows: TGTGCCAGCAGCCGACAGAGCCAAGAGACCCAGTACTTC.